This TCR beta chain appears in the sequencing data of a study of T cells after yellow fever vaccination. Study observations and caveats: Contaminants from the bulk population, in the form of abundant clonotypes, could be found in FACS-sorted repertoires. Booster samples showed a return of most primary-vaccination clones (roughly 96% CD4, about 85% CD8).

Trimming took 2 bases from V and 6 from J; bases not matched to a gene: 6. The V gene's germline CDR1 is SGHAT and CDR2 FQDESV (reference sequence). The CDR3 loop spans 15 amino acids. A word on this clonotype: Its antigen is unidentified.

Conversion of TCR transcripts into cDNA relied on 5'RACE template switching, which added a universal primer site and UMIs. TCRdb reprocessed the 5' RACE reads with MiXCR, giving one entry per CDR3 protein. The repertoire holds under 600,000 distinct CDR3 sequences, with 20% to 25% as singletons. The V and J genes are TRBV11-1 and TRBJ1-2, with 10 bases that match TRBD1. The TCR originated in a man aged 18 to 29 who received the YFV17D yellow fever vaccine. The source was PBMCs, collected less than 25 days after the first yellow fever vaccination. Here the CDR3 reads CASSLLDRGNDGYTF. CDR3 coding DNA: TGTGCCAGCAGCTTATTGGACAGGGGGAATGATGGCTACACCTTC.